The rows below give T cell receptor beta chains drawn from one sample of a study of T cell changes during pregnancy in multiple sclerosis. The protocol was immunoSEQ multiplex PCR, while the TCRdb copy is restricted to in-frame clones and leaves out a portion. Of some 37,000 clones listed, around 94% are singletons. Sequencing was performed on CD4+ T cells from peripheral blood mononuclear cells, taken before pregnancy. The receptors were gathered from a female donor with multiple sclerosis, enrolled in a pregnancy study. CDR3s include the opening cysteine and the closing phenylalanine or tryptophan. Each record gives: V gene, D gene, clone size, J gene, CDR3 DNA, CDR3 protein. The D gene is left open where the match is weak. Clone size is stated in some rows and not others, as once, few, many or a class when expanded.

TRBV6-5	.	.	TRBJ1-5	TGTGCCAGCAGACTATCCCAGGGTGGCAATCAGCCCCAGCATTTT	CASRLSQGGNQPQHF
TRBV4-1	TRBD2	.	TRBJ2-3	TGCGCCAGCAGCCAGGGACTAGCGGGAGAGGGGGATACGCAGTATTTT	CASSQGLAGEGDTQYF
TRBV19	.	.	TRBJ1-2	TGTGCCAGTAGTGACTCCTCGACGGTTAACTATGGCTACACCTTC	CASSDSSTVNYGYTF
TRBV10-3	.	once	TRBJ2-7	TGTGCCATCAGTGCACAGAAGGACGGGGAATCCTACGAGCAGTACTTC	CAISAQKDGESYEQYF
TRBV7-8	TRBD1	.	TRBJ1-2	TGTGCCAGCAGCGGCAGGGGGCAAGGCTATGGCTACACCTTC	CASSGRGQGYGYTF
TRBV7-2	.	.	TRBJ2-7	TGTGCCAGCAGCCACTCTACGTACGAGCAGTACTTC	CASSHSTYEQYF
TRBV7-9	TRBD1	.	TRBJ2-1	TGTGCCAGCGGGCCGGGACAGGGAACTCAAAATGAGCAGTTCTTC	CASGPGQGTQNEQFF
TRBV9	.	.	TRBJ1-1	TGTGCCAGCAGCGTAGTAGGGAGCACTGAAGCTTTCTTT	CASSVVGSTEAFF
TRBV5-4	TRBD1	.	TRBJ2-2	TGTGCCAGCAGCTTAGGGGGCGGAAACACCGGGGAGCTGTTTTTT	CASSLGGGNTGELFF
TRBV5-6	.	.	TRBJ1-6	TGTGCCAGCAGCCTTACTGGTTCGAGATCACCCCTCCACTTT	CASSLTGSRSPLHF
TRBV7-2	TRBD2	.	TRBJ2-1	TGTGCCAGCAGCTTAGCGGGGACTAGCCGCGATGAGCAGTTCTTC	CASSLAGTSRDEQFF
TRBV7-8	TRBD1	.	TRBJ2-3	TGTGCCAGCAGCTTAGATAGGGACAGATTTTCAGATACGCAGTATTTT	CASSLDRDRFSDTQYF
TRBV6-6	TRBD2	.	TRBJ2-1	TGTGCCAGCAGTAACCTAGCGGGAGGAAGCAATGAGCAGTTCTTC	CASSNLAGGSNEQFF
TRBV5-1	TRBD2	once	TRBJ2-7	TGCGCCAGCAGCTCTGGGACAGGACTAGCGGGAGGCCCCTACGAGCAGTACTTC	CASSSGTGLAGGPYEQYF
TRBV19	TRBD1	once	TRBJ2-3	TGTGCCAGTAGTACCCGACAGGGGGGAAGGTCAGATACGCAGTATTTT	CASSTRQGGRSDTQYF
TRBV28	.	.	TRBJ1-4	TGTGCCAGTTGTGCGGGTGGCTCCCCGAAAAAACTGTTTTTT	CASCAGGSPKKLFF
TRBV28	.	.	TRBJ2-1	TGTGCCACCGTTCTAGCGCACAATGAGCAGTTCTTC	CATVLAHNEQFF
TRBV6-1	.	.	TRBJ1-5	TGTGCCAGCCGATCTCAGGGGATAGGCAATCAGCCCCAGCATTTT	CASRSQGIGNQPQHF
TRBV11-2	TRBD1	.	TRBJ2-1	TGTGCCAGCAGCTTCAGGGGGCTCGATGAGCAGTTCTTC	CASSFRGLDEQFF
TRBV6-1	TRBD2	.	TRBJ2-7	TGTGCCAGCAGTGAAGCGCTAGCGGGGGACTCCTACGAGCAGTACTTC	CASSEALAGDSYEQYF
TRBV5-5	TRBD2	.	TRBJ2-7	TGTGCCAGCTACATCGCCGGGACTAGCGGGATTGGGTACGAGCAGTACTTC	CASYIAGTSGIGYEQYF
TRBV7-2	TRBD2	.	TRBJ2-7	TGTGCCAGCAGTCGGGGGACTAGCGGCTCCTACGAGCAGTACTTC	CASSRGTSGSYEQYF
TRBV28	TRBD2	once	TRBJ2-4	TGTGCCAGCAGTAAGTCGCCTCTAGCGGGAGGCCTAGCCAAAAACATTCAGTACTTC	CASSKSPLAGGLAKNIQYF
TRBV19	.	.	TRBJ1-5	TGTGCCAGTAGTATAGGAGGCAGCGCCGTCGTTAAGCCCCAGCATTTT	CASSIGGSAVVKPQHF